The 13 T cell receptor beta chains in this list originate from one sample, sequenced in a study of blood T cell repertoires in COVID-19. Assay: immunoSEQ multiplex PCR; the TCRdb copy retains only in-frame clones and omits some. The table includes under 75,000 clones, around 79% detected once. The material sequenced was peripheral blood. The receptors come from a woman aged 50 to 60 with active or convalescent COVID-19.

The chain uses TRBV4-1 and TRBJ2-6; 9 bases match TRBD1. This CDR3 is built from 18 residues. J was trimmed by 3 bases and V by 1 base; bases with no gene match: 7. CDR1 is MGHRA and CDR2 is YSYEKL in the germline V gene. The CDR3 is CASSQVGQGRSGANVLTF. The CDR3 DNA reads TGCGCCAGCAGCCAAGTCGGACAGGGGAGAAGTGGGGCCAACGTCCTGACTTTC.

The gene calls are TRBV13 and TRBJ2-7; D is possibly TRBD2 (6 bases). V was shortened by 1 base and J by 7 bases, with 11 bases between the two germline ends. CDR3 length equals 13 residues. Germline V CDR1 and CDR2: PRHDT, FYEKMQ (reference sequence). DNA of the CDR3: TGTGCCAGCAGCTTAGATCGAGGAGGGGAGCAGTACTTC. Translating gives CASSLDRGGEQYF.

The chain combines TRBV5-1 with TRBJ2-1; 9 bases fit TRBD2. The germline CDR1 and CDR2 sequences are SGHRS and YFSETQ. CDR3 length equals 13 residues. V was clipped by 4 bases and J by 7 bases; unmatched bases: 3. This CDR3 is CASSLGLANEQFF. The CDR3 coding sequence is TGCGCCAGCAGCCTGGGACTAGCAAATGAGCAGTTCTTC.

The rearrangement uses TRBV6-7 and TRBJ2-5; 9 bases are shared with TRBD2. TRBV6-7 is sorted into the ORF group, with uncertain function. The J segment lost 5 bases and the V segment lost 1 base, leaving 14 bases of the junction unmatched. The CDR3 has 18 residues. This CDR3 is CASSYYGEDAGGCETQYF. The CDR3 region has the DNA TGTGCCAGCAGTTACTACGGCGAGGACGCGGGAGGGTGTGAGACCCAGTACTTC.

This chain connects TRBV30 to TRBJ2-3, with TRBD2 matching 13 bases. The CDR3 runs 16 residues. Looked up from germline, CDR1 is GTSNPN and CDR2 is SVGIG (reference sequence). V lost 3 bases and J lost 2; bases outside the gene matches: 5. For the CDR3, the DNA is TGTGCCTGGAGCCGCGGACTAGCGGGAGTCACAGATACGCAGTATTTT. This gives the protein CAWSRGLAGVTDTQYF. Looking up the rest from reference TRBV30 and TRBJ2-3 gives the full variable domain: SQTIHQWPATLVQPVGSPLSLECTVEGTSNPNLYWYRQAAGRGLQLLFYSVGIGQISSEVPQNLSASRPQDRQFILSSKKLLLSDSGFYLCAWSRGLAGVTDTQYFGPGTRLTVL.

The gene calls are TRBV19 and TRBJ2-3, with 7 positions matching TRBD2. The germline V gene encodes CDR1 LNHDA and CDR2 SQIVND (reference sequence). CDR3 length equals 15 residues. J was trimmed by 3 bases and V by 7 bases; bases with no gene match: 10. The CDR3, as DNA: TGTGCCAGTACCCCTGGGGGGGTCGGAACAGATACGCAGTATTTT. Protein sequence: CASTPGGVGTDTQYF.

The chain recombines TRBV29-1 with TRBJ1-1, with a possible D match to TRBD1 (5 bases). The CDR3 loop spans 14 amino acids. The V and J ends lost 3 bases and 3 bases respectively, with 14 bases between them. Germline V gene sequence: CDR1 SQVTM, CDR2 ANQGSEA. CDR3 loop: CSVEVGPGDTEAFF. CDR3 nucleotides: TGCAGCGTTGAGGTGGGGCCTGGGGACACTGAAGCTTTCTTT.

This clone occurred a few times. This rearrangement joins TRBV6-6 to TRBJ2-7; weak D call: TRBD1 (6 bases). The ends were cut back, 6 bases at V and 0 bases at J, with 9 bases in the middle. The CDR3 covers 13 residues. CDR1 and CDR2 from the germline V gene are MNHNY and SVGAGI (reference sequence). The CDR3 here is CASRQGSSYEQYF. DNA for the CDR3: TGTGCCAGCAGACAGGGTAGCTCCTACGAGCAGTACTTC.

This clone showed up just a few times. This chain joins TRBV7-9 and TRBJ1-5; D is unresolved. Germline-derived CDR1 and CDR2 are SEHNR and FQNEAQ (reference sequence). Between the trimmed V and J ends, which lost 5 bases and 3 bases, there was a span of 14 bases. The CDR3 is made up of 15 amino acids. The CDR3 loop is CASSRDEGLNQPQHF. Here the CDR3 DNA reads TGTGCCAGCAGCCGCGATGAAGGACTCAATCAGCCCCAGCATTTT.

The V call is TRBV7-6, the J call TRBJ2-3; TRBD2 might be the D (5 bases). The CDR3 has 16 amino acids. Germline V gene lookup returns CDR1 SGHVS and CDR2 FNYEAQ. With 5 bases removed from V and 2 bases from J, the gap between germline ends came to 17 bases. DNA for the CDR3: TGTGCCAGCAGCCCTCTCCCCCGGGGTTCCACAGATACGCAGTATTTT. It specifies CASSPLPRGSTDTQYF.

There are a few counts of this clone. This chain connects TRBV29-1 to TRBJ1-2; D is possibly TRBD1 (5 bases). Germline V gene lookup returns CDR1 SQVTM and CDR2 ANQGSEA. V lost 0 bases and J 7 bases, leaving 12 bases between the germline ends. The CDR3 covers 13 residues. This CDR3 reads CSVEEGVLSGYTF. CDR3 nucleotide sequence: TGCAGCGTTGAAGAAGGGGTGTTGTCTGGCTACACCTTC.

This chain connects TRBV7-2 to TRBJ2-1; 12 bases match TRBD2. The germline CDR1 and CDR2 sequences are SGHTA and FQGNSA. With V trimmed by 3 bases and J by 9 bases, 9 bases remained unmatched. This CDR3 comprises 16 residues. Written as DNA, the CDR3 is TGTGCCAGCAGCTTGTCTAGCGGGAGGGCCTGGGGTGAGCAGTTCTTC. As protein: CASSLSSGRAWGEQFF.

This sequence joins TRBV10-2 and TRBJ2-4, with TRBD1 matching over 7 bases. This CDR3 is built from 17 residues. Trimming cost V 7 bases and J 0 bases; bases outside gene matches: 12. The germline CDR1 and CDR2 sequences are WSHSY and SAAADI. Here the CDR3 reads CASTEGRGTLAKNIQYF. The CDR3 bases are TGCGCCAGCACCGAGGGCAGGGGGACCCTAGCCAAAAACATTCAGTACTTC.